One sample yielded the 10 T cell receptor beta chains listed below, sequenced in a study of CD8 T cells in Susac syndrome (dated by TCRdb to the late 2010s). Library preparation was by the immunoSEQ multiplex PCR assay. RNA was extracted with the RNeasy kit and 0.5 to 1 ug was reverse transcribed using random hexamers. Using fastp at Q25 and MiXCR, TCRdb reprocessed the public reads and kept productive beta chains. Under each unique CDR3 protein, matching rows form one entry showing the most common genes and DNA. In this sample the table shows 150,000 or so distinct CDR3 sequences, approximately 95% of which occur a single time. Of the sample, approximately 0.13% is held by the ten largest clones. Sequencing was carried out using CD4+ T cells from PBMCs. These receptors all come from a human donor with Susac syndrome.

The gene calls are TRBV6-2 or TRBV6-3 and TRBJ2-5; D may be TRBD1 or TRBD2 (5 bases each). The length of the CDR3 is 16 residues. The V end was cut by 5 bases, the J end by 8 bases, with 24 bases between. Per germline, CDR1 MNHEY and CDR2 SVGEGT. CDR3 DNA: TGTGCCAGCAGTACCATCCGGGACCGCCTCCAGACAACCCAGTACTTC. Translation gives CASSTIRDRLQTTQYF.

V gene TRBV7-9 combines with J gene TRBJ1-4; D is unclear. The CDR3 extends over 13 amino acids. Deletions cut 9 bases from V and 3 bases from J, with 11 bases between. CDR1 is SEHNR, CDR2 FQNEAQ, per germline (reference sequence). The CDR3 region has the DNA TGTGCCAGTCGTTACAACTCTAATGAAAAACTGTTTTTT. It yields the protein CASRYNSNEKLFF. Based on the CDR3 plus reference TRBV7-9 and TRBJ1-4, the full variable domain is DTGVSQNPRHKITKRGQNVTFRCDPISEHNRLYWYRQTLGQGPEFLTYFQNEAQLEKSRLLSDRFSAERPKGSFSTLEIQRTEQGDSAMYLCASRYNSNEKLFFGSGTQLSVL.

The chain couples TRBV6-5 to TRBJ1-4; 7 positions agree with TRBD1. The V gene end was trimmed by 4 bases and the J gene end by 3 bases; junction bases not matched to a gene: 8. CDR3 length: 16 residues. The germline CDR1 and CDR2 sequences are MNHEY and SVGAGI. The CDR3 sequence: CASSFRWGTANEKLFF. The CDR3 region has the DNA TGTGCCAGCAGTTTCAGGTGGGGGACAGCTAATGAAAAACTGTTTTTT.

This chain joins TRBV18 and TRBJ2-3; no clear D gene. The germline gives CDR1 KGHSH, CDR2 LQKENI. The CDR3 loop spans 16 amino acids. V lost 0 bases to trimming and J lost 1 base, with 11 bases between them. CDR3 region: CASSPPNLEGTDTQYF. The CDR3 DNA sequence: TGTGCCAGCTCACCACCGAATTTGGAAGGCACAGATACGCAGTATTTT.

The chain couples TRBV27 to TRBJ2-2; D is possibly TRBD1 (5 bases). The germline V and J ends were trimmed by 5 bases and 2 bases, with 12 bases remaining between them. The length of the CDR3 is 15 residues. Germline CDR1 and CDR2: MNHEY and SMNVEV (reference sequence). In DNA, the CDR3 is TGTGCCAGCAGTCCAGTCCAGGGCAACACCGGGGAGCTGTTTTTT. Translation: CASSPVQGNTGELFF.

The CDR3 loop reads CAWTWNTEAFF. The CDR3 DNA sequence: TGTGCCTGGACATGGAACACTGAAGCTTTCTTT. The chain carries TRBV30 and TRBJ1-1; D remains ambiguous. CDR3 size: 11 residues. Per germline, CDR1 GTSNPN and CDR2 SVGIG (reference sequence). V was pared by 4 bases and J by 1 base, with 4 bases between.

This chain joins TRBV7-9 and TRBJ2-1, with D tentatively TRBD1 or TRBD2 (5 bases each). Between the trimmed V and J ends, which lost 1 base and 7 bases, there was a span of 14 bases. CDR3 length: 15 amino acids. Germline CDR1 is SEHNR and CDR2 is FQNEAQ (reference sequence). For the CDR3, the DNA is TGTGCCAGCAGCTTAGGAAAGGGACCTCGGAATGAGCAGTTCTTC. Translating it yields CASSLGKGPRNEQFF.

The chain joins TRBV29-1 to TRBJ1-1, with a possible D match to TRBD1 (5 bases). V was cut by 3 bases and J by 8 bases, with 13 bases left in between. The CDR3 has 12 amino acids. CDR1 and CDR2 (germline): SQVTM, ANQGSEA. The DNA of the CDR3 is TGCAGCGTTGACAACAGGAGAAGCGAAGCTTTCTTT. Protein product: CSVDNRRSEAFF.

V is TRBV29-1 and J is TRBJ1-2, with no clear D. CDR3 length: 14 residues. Germline loops: CDR1 SQVTM, CDR2 ANQGSEA. Trimming left V 1 base short and J 4 bases short, with 13 bases between. The CDR3 here is CSVEAARGVYGYTF. The CDR3 DNA sequence: TGCAGCGTTGAAGCGGCCCGTGGGGTCTATGGCTACACCTTC.

This clonotype occurred once. The chain links TRBV11-3 to TRBJ1-2; D might be TRBD1 (6 bases). The germline V and J ends were trimmed by 7 bases and 5 bases, with 20 bases remaining between them. Germline V lookup: CDR1 SGHNT, CDR2 YENEEA. There are 15 residues in the CDR3. CDR3 bases: TGTGCCAGCATGGGACCCAGGGGCCTGTGGTATGGCTACACCTTC. This encodes CASMGPRGLWYGYTF.